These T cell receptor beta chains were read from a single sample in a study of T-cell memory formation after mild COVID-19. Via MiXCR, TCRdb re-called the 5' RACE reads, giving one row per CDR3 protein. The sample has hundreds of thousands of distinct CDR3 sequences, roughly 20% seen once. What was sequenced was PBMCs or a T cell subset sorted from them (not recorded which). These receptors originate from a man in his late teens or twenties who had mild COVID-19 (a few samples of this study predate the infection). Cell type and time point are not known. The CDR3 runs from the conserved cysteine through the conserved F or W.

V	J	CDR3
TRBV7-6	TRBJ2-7	CASSSRDRSYEQYF
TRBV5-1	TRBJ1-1	CASSLKGVSTEAFF
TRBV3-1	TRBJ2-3	CASSPGQFWDTQYF
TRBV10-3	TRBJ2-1	CATQSGTYSYNEQFF
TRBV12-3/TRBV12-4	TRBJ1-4	CASSFGGREKLFF
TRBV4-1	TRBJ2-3	CASSPDLADTQYF
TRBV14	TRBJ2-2	CASSRPGGGSNTGELFF
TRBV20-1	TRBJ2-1	CSAILAGTNEQFF
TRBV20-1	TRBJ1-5	CSASESSHDQPQHF
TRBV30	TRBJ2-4	CAWSVRGRGRYF
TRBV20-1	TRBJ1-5	CSARGEVQPQHF
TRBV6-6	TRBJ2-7	CAGGTGGYEQYF
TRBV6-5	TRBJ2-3	CASGSVGGRDTDTQYF
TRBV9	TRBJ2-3	CASSVGSGVDTQYF
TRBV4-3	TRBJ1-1	CASSQNRGYEAFF
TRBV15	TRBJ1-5	CATSQDPSNQPQHF
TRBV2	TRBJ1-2	CASSAWGEDYGYTF
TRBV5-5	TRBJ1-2	CASSLGTGQGGHGYTF
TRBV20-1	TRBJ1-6	CSAPSGNPGAHSPLHF
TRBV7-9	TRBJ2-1	CASSLRDSYNEQFF
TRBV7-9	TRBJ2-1	CASSDTGTEHNEQFF
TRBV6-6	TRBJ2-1	CASRGGTGRWNEQFF
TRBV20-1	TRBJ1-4	CSARVTGDEKLFF
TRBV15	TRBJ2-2	CATSTGRTTGELFF
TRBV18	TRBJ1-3	CASSPPDRAGNTIYF
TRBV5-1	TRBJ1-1	CASSVGEGFEAFF
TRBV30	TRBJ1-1	CACSRTGGLGTEAFF
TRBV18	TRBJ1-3	CASLRGPGNTIYF
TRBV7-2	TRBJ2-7	CASSLARAYEQYF